The source of this T cell receptor (beta chain) is a study of T cells after yellow fever vaccination. Findings and caveats of the study: Abundant clonotypes from the bulk population could get into FACS-sorted repertoires as contaminants. A limited proportion of clonotypes was detected within both the CD4 and CD8 compartments. The booster saw the reappearance of most primary-vaccination clones (roughly 95% CD4, 70% to 90% CD8).

This clonotype was recorded a few times. Its antigen remains unknown. Germline CDR1 MNHEY, CDR2 SVGEGT. The CDR3 has 12 residues. With 6 bases clipped from V and 4 bases from J, the junction kept 0 bases outside the gene matches. Researchers made TCR cDNA using 5'RACE template switching, and this step added a universal primer site and UMIs. One entry per CDR3 protein results from TCRdb running MiXCR on the 5' RACE reads. The sample gives about 400,000 distinct CDR3 sequences, roughly 11% of which show up once; more than 15% is in the top ten. The sequence derives from a man between 18 and 35 years old who received the YFV17D yellow fever vaccine. V and J are TRBV6-2 or TRBV6-3 and TRBJ1-5; 7 nucleotides agree with TRBD1. Specimen: PBMCs, collected on the day of the first yellow fever vaccination. CDR3: CASRDRNQPQHF. The CDR3 DNA sequence: TGTGCCAGCAGGGACAGGAATCAGCCCCAGCATTTT.